The rows below give T cell receptor beta chains drawn from one sample of a study of shared clonotypes between healthy human individuals. Profiled with immunoSEQ multiplex PCR; TCRdb holds only in-frame clones, not every one. Of 1.4 million or so clones listed, roughly 98.5% are singletons. Sequenced input: naive CD4+ T cells sorted from blood. The receptors shown here come from a man aged 25-45 years in good health. The CDR3 runs from the conserved cysteine through the conserved F or W. D genes are given only for firm matches. Size values are once, few and many counts, or a class for expanded clones, and some rows have none.

v_gene	j_gene	abundance	d_gene	CDR3aa	CDR3nt
TRBV7-9	TRBJ2-7	.	.	CASSLSGGVNEQYF	TGTGCCAGCAGCCTTTCAGGGGGGGTCAACGAGCAGTACTTC
TRBV2	TRBJ2-7	.	TRBD2	CASSEAGGGEQYF	TGTGCCAGCAGTGAAGCGGGCGGGGGCGAGCAGTACTTC
TRBV7-2	TRBJ2-1	.	TRBD2	CASSRRIGSGSLNEQFF	TGTGCCAGCAGCCGACGTATTGGAAGCGGGAGTCTCAATGAGCAGTTCTTC
TRBV7-2	TRBJ2-1	.	.	CASSLTPERNEQFF	TGTGCCAGCAGCCTGACCCCTGAGCGGAATGAGCAGTTCTTC
TRBV2	TRBJ1-5	.	.	CASAVGGNQPQHF	TGTGCCAGCGCCGTCGGGGGTAATCAGCCCCAGCATTTT
TRBV7-9	TRBJ2-7	.	TRBD1	CASSRPGTGYNEQYF	TGTGCCAGCAGCCGGCCCGGGACAGGGTACAACGAGCAGTACTTC
TRBV30	TRBJ1-2	.	TRBD1	CAWRGQGINYGYTF	TGTGCCTGGAGAGGACAGGGAATTAACTATGGCTACACCTTC
TRBV11-3	TRBJ2-5	.	.	CASSQGPWPQYF	TGTGCCAGCAGCCAGGGCCCCTGGCCCCAGTACTTC
TRBV5-1	TRBJ2-5	.	.	CASSSTPQETQYF	TGCGCCAGCAGCTCTACCCCCCAAGAGACCCAGTACTTC
TRBV5-6	TRBJ2-1	.	.	CASSSRGISYNEQFF	TGTGCCAGCAGCTCCAGGGGCATCTCCTACAATGAGCAGTTCTTC
TRBV18	TRBJ1-1	.	.	CASSQTEDTEAFF	TGTGCCAGCTCCCAGACAGAGGACACTGAAGCTTTCTTT
TRBV11-3	TRBJ2-1	.	TRBD1	CASSIRDSRPFF	TGTGCCAGCAGTATACGGGACAGTCGACCGTTCTTC
TRBV19	TRBJ2-1	.	.	CASSTLTLAVSSYNEQFF	TGTGCCAGTAGTACACTAACCTTAGCGGTAAGCTCCTACAATGAGCAGTTCTTC
TRBV2	TRBJ2-1	.	.	CASSEAPRGGNEQFF	TGTGCCAGCAGTGAAGCGCCTCGGGGTGGCAATGAGCAGTTCTTC
TRBV5-8	TRBJ2-5	.	TRBD2	CASSLLDSAGGTQYF	TGTGCCAGCAGCTTGTTAGACAGCGCGGGAGGGACCCAGTACTTC
TRBV28	TRBJ1-5	.	.	CASSFLGGGRNQPQHF	TGTGCCAGCAGTTTCCTGGGAGGGGGTCGCAATCAGCCCCAGCATTTT
TRBV7-8	TRBJ1-3	.	.	CASSLAQAATGNTIYF	TGTGCCAGCAGCTTAGCGCAGGCAGCCACTGGAAACACCATATATTTT
TRBV7-2	TRBJ2-3	.	.	CASSSPPMGDTQYF	TGTGCCAGCAGTTCCCCCCCGATGGGAGATACGCAGTATTTT
TRBV4-1	TRBJ1-5	.	TRBD1	CASSQTDRYNQPQHF	TGCGCCAGCAGCCAGACGGACAGGTACAATCAGCCCCAGCATTTT
TRBV7-9	TRBJ2-3	.	.	CASSTTGRTDTQYF	TGTGCCAGCAGCACCACGGGGCGCACAGATACGCAGTATTTT
TRBV1	TRBJ2-7	.	.	CTSSQVPPTSAAYEQYF	TGCACCAGCAGCCAAGTACCCCCTACTAGCGCGGCCTACGAGCAGTACTTC
TRBV18	TRBJ1-1	.	TRBD1	CASSPPPGTGGWTTEAFF	TGTGCCAGCTCACCACCTCCCGGGACAGGGGGATGGACGACTGAAGCTTTCTTT
TRBV7-9	TRBJ2-1	.	TRBD2	CASSLGVVTSGYNEQFF	TGTGCCAGCAGCTTAGGCGTTGTGACTAGCGGTTACAATGAGCAGTTCTTC
TRBV28	TRBJ1-5	.	.	CASSSHEGQGNQPQHF	TGTGCCAGCAGTTCCCATGAGGGGCAAGGCAATCAGCCCCAGCATTTT
TRBV5-1	TRBJ2-3	once	.	CASSLGGFTDTQYF	TGCGCCAGCAGCTTGGGTGGGTTCACAGATACGCAGTATTTT